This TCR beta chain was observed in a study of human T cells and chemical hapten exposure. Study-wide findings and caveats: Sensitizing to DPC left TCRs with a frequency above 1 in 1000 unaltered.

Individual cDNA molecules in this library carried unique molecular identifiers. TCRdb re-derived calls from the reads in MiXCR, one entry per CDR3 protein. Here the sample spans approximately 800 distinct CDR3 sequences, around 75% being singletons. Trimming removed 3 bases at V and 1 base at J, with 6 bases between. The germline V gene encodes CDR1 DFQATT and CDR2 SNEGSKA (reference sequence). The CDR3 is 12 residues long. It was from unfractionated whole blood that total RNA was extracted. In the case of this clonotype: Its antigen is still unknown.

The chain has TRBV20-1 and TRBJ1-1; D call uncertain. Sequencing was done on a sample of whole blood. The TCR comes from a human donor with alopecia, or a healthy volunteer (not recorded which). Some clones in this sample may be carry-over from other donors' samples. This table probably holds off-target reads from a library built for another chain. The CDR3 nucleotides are TGCAGTGCTAGCGGAGGGAACACTGAAGCTTTCTTT. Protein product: CSASGGNTEAFF.